The next 28 T cell receptor beta chains were all read from a single sample in a study of blood T cell repertoires in COVID-19. Sequencing was performed with immunoSEQ multiplex PCR; in TCRdb, only in-frame clones are kept and a portion is missing. This table holds around 300,000 clones, 85% to 90% found once. The specimen was PBMCs or T cells enriched from blood (not recorded which). The origin of the receptors is a woman in her sixties or seventies in a cohort exposed to, infected with or recovered from COVID-19 (not recorded which).

This clone was observed a single time. The chain recombines TRBV28 with TRBJ1-6; the D gene is possibly TRBD1 (6 bases). Germline lookup yields CDR1 MDHEN and CDR2 SYDVKM. The V gene lost 6 bases and the J gene lost 9 bases, with 12 bases spanning the gap. The CDR3 extends over 13 amino acids. CDR3 DNA: TGTGCCAGCAGAACAGGGAAAGGTTCACCCCTCCACTTT. Translated: CASRTGKGSPLHF.

This chain connects TRBV29-1 to TRBJ1-1; weak D call: TRBD1 (6 bases). CDR3 size: 18 residues. V gave up 7 bases and J gave up 0 bases, with 27 bases separating them. From germline, CDR1 is SQVTM and CDR2 ANQGSEA. The CDR3: CSGLPRNRVGHMNTEAFF. The CDR3 DNA follows: TGCAGCGGACTTCCCCGAAACAGGGTCGGTCACATGAACACTGAAGCTTTCTTT.

The chain couples TRBV19 to TRBJ2-3; 9 positions agree with TRBD2. Trimming removed 2 bases from V and 0 bases from J; junction bases left unmatched: 3. CDR1 and CDR2 (germline): LNHDA, SQIVND (reference sequence). The CDR3 has 16 residues. CDR3 bases: TGTGCCAGTAGTATAATCCTAGCGGGAAGCACAGATACGCAGTATTTT. This translates into CASSIILAGSTDTQYF.

The chain employs TRBV19 and TRBJ2-1; the match to TRBD2 covers 9 bases. The germline V gene encodes CDR1 LNHDA and CDR2 SQIVND (reference sequence). The V segment lost 3 bases and the J segment 2 bases; nucleotides outside the gene matches: 2. This CDR3 has 15 amino acids. The CDR3 nucleotides are TGTGCCAGTAGTATGCGGGAGGGCACCTACAATGAGCAGTTCTTC. This sequence encodes CASSMREGTYNEQFF.

The V gene is TRBV7-3, the J gene TRBJ1-1; D is uncertain. The CDR3 sequence is 15 residues long. Germline V lookup: CDR1 SGHTA, CDR2 FQGTGA. Trimming took 0 bases from V and 4 from J, leaving 12 bases between them. CDR3 in DNA: TGTGCCAGCAGCTTAACGGACTCAGCGGGCACTGAAGCTTTCTTT. Translating it yields CASSLTDSAGTEAFF.

The gene calls are TRBV2 and TRBJ1-2, with 7 bases matching TRBD1. Trimming cost V 5 bases and J 4 bases; bases outside gene matches: 4. CDR3 length equals 13 residues. Looked up from germline, CDR1 is SNHLY and CDR2 is FYNNEI. The CDR3: CASSRQGLYGYTF. DNA of the CDR3: TGTGCCAGCAGTAGACAGGGCCTCTATGGCTACACCTTC.

On this clone itself: One end of the junction varies from germline; a read error may be responsible. The chain is built from TRBV28 and TRBJ2-5; 10 nucleotides match TRBD1. The germline gives CDR1 MDHEN, CDR2 SYDVKM. The CDR3 is made up of 11 amino acids. CDR3 bases: TGTGCCAGCAGCAATCGACAGGGGGCGGACTTC. This codes for CASSNRQGADF.

The CDR3 reads CATGHVNPSYNEQFF. Written as DNA, the CDR3 is TGTGCCACTGGACACGTAAACCCTTCCTACAATGAGCAGTTCTTC. This rearrangement joins TRBV6-5 to TRBJ2-1, with TRBD1 as a possible D gene (5 bases). Looked up from germline, CDR1 is MNHEY and CDR2 is SVGAGI. Trimming shortened V by 10 bases and J by 1 base, and 17 bases separated the two germline ends. The length of the CDR3 is 15 residues.

The chain recombines TRBV18 with TRBJ1-1; D is uncertain. CDR3 length: 13 residues. CDR1 is KGHSH and CDR2 is LQKENI in the germline V gene. Trimming left V 6 bases short and J 3 bases short, with 11 bases between. CDR3 sequence (DNA): TGTGCCAGCTCTGCCCGGGGAGACACTGAAGCTTTCTTT. Translating gives CASSARGDTEAFF.

This rearrangement joins TRBV15 to TRBJ1-1, with 7 nucleotides matching TRBD1. Losses at the gene ends were 1 base for V and 7 bases for J; bases not matched to a gene: 9. This CDR3 contains 15 residues. The germline CDR1 and CDR2 sequences are LNHNV and YYDKDF (reference sequence). This chain's CDR3 is CATSRAAEGASEAFF. The CDR3 DNA reads as TGTGCCACCAGCAGAGCGGCGGAGGGGGCTAGTGAAGCTTTCTTT. Full variable domain (missing parts from reference TRBV15 and TRBJ1-1): DAMVIQNPRYQVTQFGKPVTLSCSQTLNHNVMYWYQQKSSQAPKLLFHYYDKDFNNEADTPDNFQSRRPNTSFCFLDIRSPGLGDTAMYLCATSRAAEGASEAFFGQGTRLTVV.

The V call is TRBV9, the J call TRBJ2-5; possible D gene TRBD2, 6 bases. The CDR3 is made up of 16 amino acids. Deletions cut 0 bases from V and 7 bases from J, with 19 bases between. CDR1 SGDLS and CDR2 YYNGEE come from the germline V gene. CDR3 nucleotides: TGTGCCAGCAGCGTAGAGGGGACGAGGACGCGGGGGACCCAGTACTTC. The encoded protein is CASSVEGTRTRGTQYF.

The chain combines TRBV18 with TRBJ1-1, with a weak D call TRBD1 (6 bases). This CDR3 has 12 residues. Trimming shortened V by 6 bases and J by 5 bases, and 10 bases separated the two germline ends. Germline-derived CDR1 and CDR2 are KGHSH and LQKENI. The CDR3 DNA sequence: TGTGCCAGCTCTCAAGGACAGACTGAAGCTTTCTTT. This encodes CASSQGQTEAFF.

The genes are TRBV18 and TRBJ2-4, with 9 bases matching TRBD2. Germline-derived CDR1 and CDR2 are KGHSH and LQKENI. The V gene end was trimmed by 3 bases and the J gene end by 6 bases; junction bases not matched to a gene: 6. The CDR3 totals 15 residues. The CDR3 here is CASSPSQLAGNIQYF. The CDR3, as DNA: TGTGCCAGCTCACCCTCCCAACTAGCGGGAAACATTCAGTACTTC.

This sequence joins TRBV27 and TRBJ2-2; 9 nucleotides match TRBD1. Trimming at V came to 4 bases and at J to 3 bases, leaving 0 bases not matched to a gene. Germline CDR1 MNHEY, CDR2 SMNVEV (reference sequence). The CDR3 has 14 residues. The CDR3 here is CASSWTGDTGELFF. As DNA, the CDR3 is TGTGCCAGCAGTTGGACAGGGGACACCGGGGAGCTGTTTTTT.

V and J are TRBV7-2 and TRBJ2-3, with 11 nucleotides matching TRBD2. The trim removed 5 bases at V and 4 bases at J, leaving 2 bases unmatched. CDR1 is SGHTA and CDR2 is FQGNSA in the germline V gene. This CDR3 spans 14 amino acids. The CDR3: CASSDSGRADTQYF. In DNA, the CDR3 is TGTGCCAGCAGCGATAGCGGGAGGGCAGATACGCAGTATTTT.

This rearrangement joins TRBV19 to TRBJ2-7; TRBD2 aligns across 7 bases. Germline-derived CDR1 and CDR2 are LNHDA and SQIVND (reference sequence). The junction had 9 bases not matched to a gene; V was cut back by 3 bases and J by 4 bases. The CDR3 loop spans 15 amino acids. CDR3 region: CASSMAGASTYEQYF. The CDR3 DNA is TGTGCCAGTAGTATGGCGGGAGCAAGTACTTACGAGCAGTACTTC.

The table lists this clone with a count of one. V usage is TRBV29-1 and J usage is TRBJ2-7, with D possibly TRBD2 on 5 matching bases. The germline V gene encodes CDR1 SQVTM and CDR2 ANQGSEA. V lost 3 bases, J lost 7 bases, and 10 bases lay in between. The CDR3 runs 11 residues. The CDR3 protein is CSVDEGQEQYF. CDR3 in DNA: TGCAGCGTTGATGAGGGTCAGGAGCAGTACTTC.

The chain combines TRBV10-3 with TRBJ1-4, with 8 bases fitting TRBD1. CDR1 is ENHRY, CDR2 SYGVKD, per germline. The CDR3 loop spans 14 amino acids. After removal of 6 bases from V and 7 bases from J, the junction contained 7 bases not matched to a gene. CDR3 coding DNA: TGTGCCATCAGCCCGACAGGGGAAAGTGAAAAACTGTTTTTT. This translates into CAISPTGESEKLFF.

V and J are TRBV21-1 and TRBJ2-4; the listed D gene, TRBD1, was not tested against the DNA. TRBV21-1 is classified as a pseudogene. The CDR3 runs 15 residues. This CDR3 reads CASSGQAPVQNIQYF. CDR3 bases: TGTGCCAGCAGTGGACAGGCCCCTGTACAAAACATTCAGTACTTC.

The V gene is TRBV5-6, the J gene TRBJ1-3; D not certain. This CDR3 is 14 amino acids long. V was pared by 5 bases and J by 0 bases, with 9 bases between. Looked up from germline, CDR1 is SGHDT and CDR2 is YYEEEE. The CDR3 region has the DNA TGTGCCAGCAGGTATCAGTACTCTGGAAACACCATATATTTT. This encodes CASRYQYSGNTIYF.

The rearrangement links TRBV2 to TRBJ1-1, with D uncertain. Trimming stripped 6 bases from V and 2 bases from J, with 10 bases between. CDR1 and CDR2 from the germline V gene are SNHLY and FYNNEI. This CDR3 is built from 13 residues. The CDR3: CASRNSQNTEAFF. The CDR3 coding sequence is TGTGCCAGCAGGAACTCCCAAAACACTGAAGCTTTCTTT.

This clone was seen only once. The V gene is TRBV18, the J gene TRBJ2-2; D is perhaps TRBD1 (6 bases). In germline, CDR1 is KGHSH, CDR2 LQKENI. This CDR3 has 15 amino acids. The V end lost 0 bases, the J end lost 5 bases, and 10 bases lay between the germline ends. This chain's CDR3 is CASSPPQGRTGELFF. The CDR3 DNA reads TGTGCCAGCTCACCACCGCAGGGGAGAACCGGGGAGCTGTTTTTT.

The V and J genes are TRBV28 and TRBJ1-2, with 8 bases identical to TRBD1. The germline gives CDR1 MDHEN, CDR2 SYDVKM. The CDR3 is made up of 14 amino acids. The ends lost 8 bases at V and 5 bases at J; junction bases unmatched: 10. The CDR3 DNA is TGTGCCAGCGCATCCTCCGGGACAGGTTATGGCTACACCTTC. Protein sequence: CASASSGTGYGYTF.

The V gene is TRBV11-2, the J gene TRBJ2-5; D might be TRBD1 (6 bases). The germline gives CDR1 SGHAT, CDR2 FQNNGV. This CDR3 has 15 residues. Trimming pared 2 bases from V and 5 bases from J, leaving 15 bases between. CDR3 nucleotide sequence: TGTGCCAGCAGCTTATACAGGGCCCCTTCTGAGACCCAGTACTTC. It translates to CASSLYRAPSETQYF.

In nucleotides, the CDR3 is TGTGCCAGCAGCTTGGCCGTCAGGGGGTCTGGCAATGAGCAGTTCTTC. This encodes CASSLAVRGSGNEQFF. V is TRBV5-8 and J is TRBJ2-1, with TRBD1 matching 7 bases. Germline assignment: CDR1 SGHTS and CDR2 YDEGEE. Losses at the gene ends were 0 bases for V and 6 bases for J; bases not matched to a gene: 9. The CDR3 has 16 amino acids.

The gene calls are TRBV10-3 and TRBJ2-1; tentatively, D is TRBD2 (6 bases). The V end lost 3 bases, the J end lost 0 bases, and 6 bases lay between the germline ends. CDR3 length equals 14 residues. Per germline, CDR1 ENHRY and CDR2 SYGVKD. CDR3 sequence: CAISDGSSYNEQFF. In nucleotides, the CDR3 is TGTGCCATCAGTGACGGGAGCTCCTACAATGAGCAGTTCTTC.

V usage is TRBV7-9 and J usage is TRBJ1-1, with D tentatively TRBD1 (5 bases). The CDR3 has 16 amino acids. V was shortened by 1 base and J by 6 bases, with 18 bases between the two germline ends. Germline assignment: CDR1 SEHNR and CDR2 FQNEAQ (reference sequence). CDR3 protein: CASSLGGAGGLAEAFF. The DNA of the CDR3 is TGTGCCAGCAGCTTAGGCGGGGCCGGGGGATTAGCTGAAGCTTTCTTT.

The chain is built from TRBV5-6 and TRBJ2-7; TRBD2 matches 7 bases. Germline-derived CDR1 and CDR2 are SGHDT and YYEEEE. This CDR3 has 14 amino acids. V dropped 1 base and J dropped 3; count of bases not matched to a gene: 4. For the CDR3, the DNA is TGTGCCAGCAGCTTGCCACTAGCGAACTACGAGCAGTACTTC. Protein product: CASSLPLANYEQYF.